One and the same sample provided the 10 T cell receptor beta chains below, sequenced in a study of shared clonotypes between healthy human individuals. Produced via immunoSEQ multiplex PCR; TCRdb's table is partial and in-frame only. The data show 1,500,000 or so clones, approximately 97% seen once. The sequenced sample consisted of naive CD4+ T cells sorted from blood. Described subset: CD45RA+ positively selected. These receptors were taken from a young man in good health.

The chain links TRBV4-3 to TRBJ2-1; a possible D gene is TRBD2 (5 bases). This CDR3 contains 16 residues. The germline CDR1 and CDR2 sequences are LGHNA and YSLEER. Trimming removed 0 bases at V and 0 bases at J, with 9 bases between. The CDR3 protein is CASSQDRAGSYNEQFF. In DNA form, the CDR3 reads TGCGCCAGCAGCCAAGATCGGGCGGGCTCCTACAATGAGCAGTTCTTC.

The rearrangement links TRBV4-2 to TRBJ1-4; D not certain. Trimming left V 6 bases short and J 4 bases short, with 18 bases between. The length of the CDR3 is 16 residues. Per germline, CDR1 LGHNA and CDR2 YNFKEQ. The CDR3 loop reads CASRPIALGGNEKLFF. The CDR3 bases are TGTGCCAGCAGACCGATCGCCCTGGGCGGTAATGAAAAACTGTTTTTT.

The chain joins TRBV5-4 to TRBJ2-5; 10 nucleotides align to TRBD2. Trimming at V came to 0 bases and at J to 0 bases, leaving 2 bases not matched to a gene. CDR3 size: 16 residues. From germline, CDR1 is SGHNT and CDR2 YYREEE (reference sequence). The CDR3 nucleotides are TGTGCCAGCAGCTTGGGGACTAGCGGCTACCAAGAGACCCAGTACTTC. Its protein is CASSLGTSGYQETQYF.

The chain joins TRBV18 to TRBJ2-6; possible D gene TRBD2, 5 bases. V lost 1 base and J 0 bases, leaving 13 bases between the germline ends. This CDR3 has 18 residues. Germline CDR1 KGHSH, CDR2 LQKENI. The CDR3 nucleotides are TGTGCCAGCTCACCACTAGCGACCTATCCCTCTGGGGCCAACGTCCTGACTTTC. It specifies CASSPLATYPSGANVLTF.

The chain recombines TRBV5-4 with TRBJ1-1; D is unresolved. Germline V CDR1 and CDR2: SGHNT, YYREEE (reference sequence). Trimming removed 4 bases from V and 2 bases from J, with 12 bases in between. This CDR3 comprises 14 residues. This chain's CDR3 is CASSARATNTEAFF. The CDR3 DNA sequence: TGTGCCAGCAGCGCCCGGGCGACCAACACTGAAGCTTTCTTT.

V gene TRBV28 combines with J gene TRBJ2-5, with 11 bases matching TRBD1. The CDR3 contains 17 residues. Germline V gene lookup returns CDR1 MDHEN and CDR2 SYDVKM. The V segment lost 1 base and the J segment 3 bases; nucleotides outside the gene matches: 7. The CDR3 sequence is CASSLLDRGRSKETQYF. The DNA of the CDR3 is TGTGCCAGCAGTTTATTGGACAGGGGGCGATCTAAAGAGACCCAGTACTTC.

The chain recombines TRBV5-4 with TRBJ1-2, with D tentatively TRBD1 (6 bases). Deletions cut 6 bases from V and 8 bases from J, with 20 bases between. The CDR3 has 14 residues. The germline CDR1 and CDR2 sequences are SGHNT and YYREEE (reference sequence). The CDR3 coding sequence is TGTGCCAGCACCCTGGACAGTTCACCTTCAGGCTACACCTTC. This encodes CASTLDSSPSGYTF.

The chain couples TRBV6-1 to TRBJ2-5, with 7 bases fitting TRBD2. V lost 5 bases, J lost 2 bases, and 5 bases stayed unmatched. Looked up from germline, CDR1 is MNHNS and CDR2 is SASEGT. This CDR3 region has 14 residues. The CDR3 DNA follows: TGTGCCAGCAGTCCTAGGACTAGTCAAGAGACCCAGTACTTC. Protein: CASSPRTSQETQYF.

The chain links TRBV29-1 to TRBJ2-3, with 8 bases that match TRBD2. Germline V gene lookup returns CDR1 SQVTM and CDR2 ANQGSEA. This CDR3 spans 14 amino acids. Unmatched junction bases numbered 6, after V lost 4 bases and J lost 3 bases. The CDR3 spells CSVAGLVRTDTQYF. Here the CDR3 DNA reads TGCAGCGTTGCGGGACTAGTCCGAACAGATACGCAGTATTTT.

This clone was picked up one time. The chain has TRBV5-1 and TRBJ2-2; D possibly matches TRBD1 or TRBD2 (5 bases each). The V end was cut by 2 bases, the J end by 4 bases, with 9 bases between. The CDR3 totals 14 residues. Looked up from germline, CDR1 is SGHRS and CDR2 is YFSETQ. CDR3 coding DNA: TGCGCCAGCAGCTTTGAGGGGTCCACCGGGGAGCTGTTTTTT. Its protein product is CASSFEGSTGELFF.